This passage covers 5 T cell receptor beta chains from one sample sequenced in a study of blood T cell repertoires in COVID-19. TCRdb's copy holds only in-frame clones and misses some; the assay was immunoSEQ multiplex PCR. Of about 480,000 clones listed, about 91% are singletons. Sequencing was performed on peripheral blood. The receptor set was obtained from a man between 18 and 35 years old with COVID-19, enrolled during active disease.

The CDR3 coding sequence is TGTGCCAGCAGCTTAAGCGGGGGTTTAGGAAAACTGTTTTTT. Its protein is CASSLSGGLGKLFF. The chain carries TRBV11-2 and TRBJ1-4; possible D gene TRBD1, 5 bases. CDR1 is SGHAT, CDR2 FQNNGV, per germline. CDR3 length: 14 amino acids. V was pared by 2 bases and J by 10 bases, with 14 bases between.

The J gene is TRBJ2-3, the V gene TRBV20-1; D is uncertain. CDR1 and CDR2 from the germline V gene are DFQATT and SNEGSKA (reference sequence). V lost 5 bases and J 6 bases, leaving 9 bases between the germline ends. The CDR3 totals 11 residues. Here the CDR3 reads CSAPHGDTQYF. CDR3 nucleotides: TGCAGTGCTCCCCACGGGGATACGCAGTATTTT.

This clone was observed many times. This chain links TRBV5-4 with TRBJ1-2, with D perhaps matching TRBD1 (6 bases). This CDR3 has 15 residues. Germline CDR1 and CDR2: SGHNT and YYREEE (reference sequence). The germline V and J ends were trimmed by 2 bases and 2 bases, with 13 bases remaining between them. DNA of the CDR3: TGTGCCAGCAGCTTAGGAATGCAGGGGAACTATGGCTACACCTTC. As protein: CASSLGMQGNYGYTF.

This chain uses TRBV3-1 (or the pseudogene TRBV3-2) with TRBJ2-1; maybe TRBD2 (6 bases). The germline gives CDR1 LGHDT, CDR2 YNNKEL (reference sequence). Trimming shortened V by 0 bases and J by 10 bases, and 7 bases separated the two germline ends. This CDR3 spans 12 amino acids. CDR3 DNA: TGTGCCAGCAGCCAAGATGGGGGGGAGCAGTTCTTC. Translated, it gives CASSQDGGEQFF.

The rearrangement uses TRBV6-5 and TRBJ2-3; D ambiguous. V was clipped by 0 bases and J by 0 bases, with 10 bases between them. The length of the CDR3 is 16 residues. Germline CDR1 MNHEY, CDR2 SVGAGI. CDR3 amino acids: CASSYSRATSTDTQYF. CDR3 sequence (DNA): TGTGCCAGCAGTTACTCCCGCGCGACTAGCACAGATACGCAGTATTTT.